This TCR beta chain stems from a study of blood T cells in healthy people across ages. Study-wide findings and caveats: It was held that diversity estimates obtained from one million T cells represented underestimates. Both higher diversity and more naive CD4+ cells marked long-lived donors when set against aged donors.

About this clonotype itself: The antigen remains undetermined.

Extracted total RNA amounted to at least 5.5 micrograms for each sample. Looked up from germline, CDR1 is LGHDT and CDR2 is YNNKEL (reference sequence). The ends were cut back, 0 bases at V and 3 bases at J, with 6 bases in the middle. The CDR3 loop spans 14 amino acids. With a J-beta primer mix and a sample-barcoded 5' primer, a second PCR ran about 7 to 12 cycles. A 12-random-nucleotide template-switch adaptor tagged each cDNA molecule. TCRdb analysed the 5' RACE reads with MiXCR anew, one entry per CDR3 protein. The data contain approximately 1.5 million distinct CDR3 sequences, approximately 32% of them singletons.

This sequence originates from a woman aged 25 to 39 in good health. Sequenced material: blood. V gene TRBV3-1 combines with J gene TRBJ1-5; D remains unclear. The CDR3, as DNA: TGTGCCAGCAGCCAAGATCTGATCAATCAGCCCCAGCATTTT. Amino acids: CASSQDLINQPQHF. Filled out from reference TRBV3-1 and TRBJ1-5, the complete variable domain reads DTAVSQTPKYLVTQMGNDKSIKCEQNLGHDTMYWYKQDSKKFLKIMFSYNNKELIINETVPNRFSPKSPDKAHLNLHINSLELGDSAVYFCASSQDLINQPQHFGDGTRLSIL.